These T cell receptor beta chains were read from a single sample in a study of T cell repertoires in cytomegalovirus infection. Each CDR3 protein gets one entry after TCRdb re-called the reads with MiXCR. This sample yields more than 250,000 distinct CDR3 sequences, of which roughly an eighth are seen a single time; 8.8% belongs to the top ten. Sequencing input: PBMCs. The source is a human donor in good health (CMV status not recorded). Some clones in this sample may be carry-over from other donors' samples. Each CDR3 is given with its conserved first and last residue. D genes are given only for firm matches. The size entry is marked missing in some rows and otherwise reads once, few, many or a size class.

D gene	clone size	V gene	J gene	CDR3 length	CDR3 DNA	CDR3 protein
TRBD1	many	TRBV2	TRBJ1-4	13	TGTGCCAGCAGACAGGGGACTAATGAAAAACTGTTTTTT	CASRQGTNEKLFF
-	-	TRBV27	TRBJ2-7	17	TGTGCCAGCAGCCCTATACGCCTTAGGGACAACTCCTACGAGCAGTACTTC	CASSPIRLRDNSYEQYF
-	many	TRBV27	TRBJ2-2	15	TGTGCCAGCAGTCCCGTCCAGGGCCCCACCGGGGAGCTGTTTTTT	CASSPVQGPTGELFF
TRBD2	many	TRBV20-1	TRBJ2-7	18	TGCAGTGCTGAACGGACTAGCGGGAGGCTCCAGGCTCTATACGAGCAGTACTTC	CSAERTSGRLQALYEQYF
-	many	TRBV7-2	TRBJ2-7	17	TGTGCCAGCAGCCTCGGACAGGGAGTAGCGGGAGTAGGCGAGCAGTACTTC	CASSLGQGVAGVGEQYF
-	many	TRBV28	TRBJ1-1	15	TGTGCCAGCAGACCCGACAGGTACATGAACACTGAAGCTTTCTTT	CASRPDRYMNTEAFF
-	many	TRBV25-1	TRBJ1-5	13	TGTGCCAGCAAGGGGCAGAGCAATCAGCCCCAGCATTTT	CASKGQSNQPQHF
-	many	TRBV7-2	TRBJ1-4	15	TGTGCCAGCAGCCCCCGGCCGGGGTCGAATGAAAAACTGTTTTTT	CASSPRPGSNEKLFF
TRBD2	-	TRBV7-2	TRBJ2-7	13	TGTGCCAGCAGCTCCGGCTCGGGAGGGGAGCAGTACTTC	CASSSGSGGEQYF
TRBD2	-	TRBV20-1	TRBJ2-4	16	TGCAGTGCTAGAGGCGCACTAGCGGGAGGTACAAACATTCAGTACTTC	CSARGALAGGTNIQYF
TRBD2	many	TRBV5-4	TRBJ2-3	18	TGTGCCAGCAGCTCTCCGGGACTAGCGGGGGTCCAGGAGGATACGCAGTATTTT	CASSSPGLAGVQEDTQYF
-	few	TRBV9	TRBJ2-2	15	TGTGCCAGCAGCGCACAACAGGGAACAGGAGGGGAGCTGTTTTTT	CASSAQQGTGGELFF
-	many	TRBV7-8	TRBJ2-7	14	TGTGCCAGCAGCCCCGGACGGGCTGAATACGAGCAGTACTTC	CASSPGRAEYEQYF
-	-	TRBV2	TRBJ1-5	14	TGTGCCAGCAGTACCGACAGGACGGGCCAGCCCCAGCATTTT	CASSTDRTGQPQHF
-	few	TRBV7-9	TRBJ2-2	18	TGTGCCAGCAGCTTACAAAACGATGCAGGACCCAACACCGGGGAGCTGTTTTTT	CASSLQNDAGPNTGELFF
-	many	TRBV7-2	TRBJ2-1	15	TGTGCCAGCAGCCCCAGGCCAGGGGCGGGTGATGAGCAGTTCTTC	CASSPRPGAGDEQFF
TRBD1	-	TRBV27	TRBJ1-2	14	TGTGCCAGCCGTACTTCGGGACAGGTCTATGGCTACACCTTC	CASRTSGQVYGYTF
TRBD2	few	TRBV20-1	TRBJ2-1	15	TGCAGTGCCAACCTATATAGCGGGCCCTACAATGAGCAGTTCTTC	CSANLYSGPYNEQFF
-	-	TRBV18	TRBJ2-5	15	TGTGCCAGCTCACGGACCCAACCCCACCAAGAGACCCAGTACTTC	CASSRTQPHQETQYF
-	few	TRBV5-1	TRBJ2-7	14	TGCGCCAGTAAACTCCGAGAAGGACAGTACGAGCAGTACTTC	CASKLREGQYEQYF